This entry lists 10 T cell receptor beta chains sequenced from one sample in a study of blood T cells in healthy people across ages. Together with a sample-barcoded 5' primer, a J-beta primer mix was included in a second PCR lasting about 7 to 11 cycles. MiXCR was run by TCRdb on the 5' RACE reads, yielding one entry per CDR3 protein. The data hold just over 800,000 distinct CDR3 sequences, with around 62% observed a single time. Sequenced material: blood. The origin of the receptors is a man aged 30 to 45 in good health.

Remarks on this clonotype: The germline gene is not matched at one end of the junction; a read error may be the cause. The chain employs TRBV4-3 and TRBJ2-6; weak D call: TRBD1 (5 bases). Germline V gives CDR1 LGHNA, CDR2 YSLEER. There are 17 residues in the CDR3. The CDR3, as DNA: TGCGCCGGCAGCCAAGATCATCCCAGGGCTGGGGCCAACGTCCTGACTTTC. It specifies CAGSQDHPRAGANVLTF.

The table lists this clonotype with a few counts. CDR3 nucleotides: TGTGCCAGCAGTCCCGCCCCGGGGGCCACTGAAGCTTTCTTT. Protein: CASSPAPGATEAFF. This chain connects TRBV12-3 or TRBV12-4 to TRBJ1-1; a weak D match, TRBD1 (6 bases). This CDR3 has 14 amino acids. V lost 5 bases to trimming and J lost 4 bases, with 14 bases between them.

The chain uses TRBV10-3 and TRBJ1-2, with D possibly TRBD1 on 6 matching bases. V dropped 2 bases and J dropped 0 bases, with 13 bases sitting between them. The CDR3 has 16 residues. Germline CDR1 reads ENHRY; CDR2 reads SYGVKD. This CDR3 reads CAISEITGQPNYGYTF. The CDR3 coding sequence is TGTGCCATCAGTGAGATTACGGGACAACCTAACTATGGCTACACCTTC.

This rearrangement joins TRBV20-1 to TRBJ1-2; D remains ambiguous. Trimming took off 3 bases at V and 8 bases at J, with 13 bases between the two ends. The CDR3 totals 12 residues. CDR1 and CDR2 from the germline V gene are DFQATT and SNEGSKA (reference sequence). CDR3 DNA sequence: TGCAGTGCTAGCCAGACCGATACAGGCTACACCTTC. This translates into CSASQTDTGYTF.

This clonotype showed up just a few times. The rearrangement links TRBV27 to TRBJ2-6; 7 positions match TRBD1. Losses at the gene ends were 8 bases for V and 4 bases for J; bases not matched to a gene: 5. Looked up from germline, CDR1 is MNHEY and CDR2 is SMNVEV (reference sequence). The CDR3 has 14 amino acids. The CDR3 protein is CASSQGRGANVLTF. The CDR3 nucleotides read TGTGCCAGCTCACAGGGGCGCGGGGCCAACGTCCTGACTTTC.

V and J are TRBV28 and TRBJ2-3; tentatively, D is TRBD1 or TRBD2 (5 bases each). CDR1 is MDHEN, CDR2 SYDVKM, per germline. This CDR3 comprises 16 residues. Trimming took off 8 bases at V and 6 bases at J, with 24 bases between the two ends. In DNA form, the CDR3 reads TGTGCCAGCCGCCCCGACTTAGGGGAGATGGCGGATACGCAGTATTTT. Protein sequence: CASRPDLGEMADTQYF.

There are a few counts of this clonotype. CDR3 in amino acids: CSASLQTSGSYNEQFF. In DNA form, the CDR3 reads TGCAGTGCTAGCTTGCAGACTAGCGGATCCTACAATGAGCAGTTCTTC. This sequence joins TRBV20-1 and TRBJ2-1; 9 bases are shared with TRBD2. CDR1 DFQATT and CDR2 SNEGSKA come from the germline V gene (reference sequence). This CDR3 comprises 16 residues. The trim removed 3 bases at V and 1 base at J, leaving 7 bases unmatched.

This clonotype was counted between two and nine times. The chain couples TRBV28 to TRBJ2-7; 7 nucleotides line up with TRBD1. With 8 bases clipped from V and 3 bases from J, the junction kept 7 bases outside the gene matches. In germline, CDR1 is MDHEN, CDR2 SYDVKM. The CDR3 runs 13 residues. The CDR3 loop is CASSRGDSYEQYF. CDR3 nucleotide sequence: TGTGCCAGCTCACGAGGGGACAGCTACGAGCAGTACTTC.

This chain connects TRBV3-1 to TRBJ1-1; TRBD1 might be the D (5 bases). Trimming took off 3 bases at V and 1 base at J, with 18 bases between the two ends. The germline V gene has CDR1 LGHDT and CDR2 YNNKEL (reference sequence). There are 17 residues in the CDR3. The CDR3 DNA sequence: TGTGCCAGCAGCCACGACGAAAGATGGGGGACGAACACTGAAGCTTTCTTT. Protein product: CASSHDERWGTNTEAFF.

This clonotype has a handful of counts. V usage is TRBV5-1 and J usage is TRBJ2-1, with TRBD1 matching 7 bases. Germline assignment: CDR1 SGHRS and CDR2 YFSETQ. The trim removed 2 bases at V and 5 bases at J, leaving 7 bases unmatched. The CDR3 extends over 15 amino acids. For the CDR3, the DNA is TGCGCCAGCAGCTTAAATGGACAGGATGACAATGAGCAGTTCTTC. This gives the protein CASSLNGQDDNEQFF.